This entry describes one T cell receptor beta chain. Its target antigen remains unknown. Within one base of it there is no much larger clone, and no base qualities were kept. These data are taken from a study of blood T cell repertoires in COVID-19 (dated by TCRdb to the early 2020s). With regard to the full study: Samples from collaborators originated in the United States, Italy and Spain and spanned both the acute and convalescent phases of COVID-19. Deeply sampled blood TCRbeta repertoires from subjects exposed to, actively infected with, or recovered from COVID-19 were included in the dataset. The repertoires were released in a freely available public database meant as a resource for research on the immune response to SARS-CoV-2. The samples were drawn from the first 160 participants of the ongoing ImmuneRACE study and from 1,254 subjects provided by 6 global collaborators. A de-identified subject ID, COVID-19 status, age in years and sex were almost always included in the sample metadata. HLA class I and class II types, where available, came from metadata supplied by the sample provider rather than from assay-based typing. The material from the prospective study consisted of cDNA or gDNA derived from T cells, B-cell-depleted T cells, or PBMCs.

Deletion took 2 bases off V and 8 bases off J, with a span of 7 bases between the germline ends. Inclusive of the bounding cysteine and phenylalanine, the CDR3 is 12 residues long. Left in the record is the CDR3 DNA by itself, 36 bases read in frame from the first base. CDR1 and CDR2, looked up from the germline V gene, are SGHRS and YFSETQ. General conclusions and limits of the study: How much clinical and demographic metadata was included differed by source and by participant, and the metadata was provided uncurated.

TCRbeta CDR3 regions were amplified from genomic DNA by means of the immunoSEQ Assay, a bias-controlled multiplex PCR. On the authors' methods: The number of nucleated cells in each sample was estimated from the amplification of reference gene primers within the assay. Sequence reads were collapsed and filtered to measure the absolute abundance of every unique TCRbeta CDR3 rearrangement. Productive Simpson clonality was computed per sample as the square root of Simpson's diversity index over productive rearrangements. The immuneACCESS repertoire file appears here via TCRdb, limited to in-frame rearrangements. These files lack a portion of the clones; in checked studies, under half of the deficit traces to unresolved V genes, and the cause of the others is not known. V and J calls and clone size come straight from that table; D and trimming were deduced from the DNA. This sample is represented by roughly 150,000 clones; about 87% of them were singletons. The top ten clones comprise roughly 45% of the sample.

Whole blood was collected in K2EDTA tubes by collaborating institutions according to the institutions' own protocols. For TCRbeta analysis, collaborator samples were shipped as frozen whole blood, as isolated PBMCs, or as DNA extracted from either sample type. This TCR came from a human donor in a cohort sampled during active COVID-19. The sequenced sample was peripheral blood. The chain couples TRBV5-1 to TRBJ1-4; the D region possibly corresponds to TRBD1 (6 bases align). The DNA is TGCGCCAGCAGCTTAGGGGGAGAAAAACTGTTTTTT. It is translated as CASSLGGEKLFF.